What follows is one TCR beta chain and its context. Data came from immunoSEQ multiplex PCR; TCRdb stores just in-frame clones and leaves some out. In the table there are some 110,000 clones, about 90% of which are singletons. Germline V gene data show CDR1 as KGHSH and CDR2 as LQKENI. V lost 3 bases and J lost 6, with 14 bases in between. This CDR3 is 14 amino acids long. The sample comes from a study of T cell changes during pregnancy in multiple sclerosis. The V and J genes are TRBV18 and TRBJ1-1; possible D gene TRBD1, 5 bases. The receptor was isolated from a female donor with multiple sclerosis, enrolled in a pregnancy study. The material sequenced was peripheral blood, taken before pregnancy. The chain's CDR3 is CASSPLGGDAEAFF. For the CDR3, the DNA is TGTGCCAGCTCACCCCTGGGGGGTGATGCTGAAGCTTTCTTT.